What follows are 30 T cell receptor beta chains derived from one specimen sequenced in a study of identical twins. Via MiXCR, TCRdb re-called the 5' RACE reads, giving one row per CDR3 protein. The sample lists around 140,000 distinct CDR3 sequences; 3% to 4.5% were seen once. The sample taken for sequencing was memory T cells sorted from blood. These TCRs come from a man between 18 and 35 years old in good health.

This clonotype was counted many times. The V gene is TRBV20-1, the J gene TRBJ2-7; D uncertain. Germline V CDR1 and CDR2: DFQATT, SNEGSKA (reference sequence). The CDR3 contains 14 residues. V was trimmed by 6 bases and J by 0 bases, leaving 15 bases between them. This CDR3 reads CSAPPSVASYEQYF. The CDR3 nucleotides read TGCAGTGCCCCCCCGAGCGTCGCCTCCTACGAGCAGTACTTC.

This clonotype was observed many times. This chain joins TRBV5-1 and TRBJ1-4; 7 bases fit TRBD1. The CDR3 has 14 residues. The germline gives CDR1 SGHRS, CDR2 YFSETQ. V lost 3 bases and J lost 10; bases outside the gene matches: 9. CDR3 sequence (DNA): TGCGCCAGCAGCTCTGGACAGGAATTGGGAAAACTGTTTTTT. Amino acid sequence: CASSSGQELGKLFF.

There are many counts of this clonotype. The chain employs TRBV6-2 or TRBV6-3 and TRBJ1-2; no clear D gene. V shed 11 bases and J shed 5 bases, with 21 bases lying between them. The CDR3 extends over 14 amino acids. Germline V lookup: CDR1 MNHEY, CDR2 SVGEGT. In nucleotides, the CDR3 is TGTGCCGGGCGAAGGGCAGGAGTAATTTATGGCTACACCTTC. Its translation: CAGRRAGVIYGYTF.

This clonotype occurred many times. The chain uses TRBV20-1 and TRBJ1-4; D gene unclear. The CDR3 runs to 15 residues. V was pared by 1 base and J by 4 bases, with 13 bases between. CDR1 is DFQATT and CDR2 is SNEGSKA in the germline V gene (reference sequence). The CDR3 DNA reads TGCAGTGCTAGAGTGGTGGCGGTTCATAATGAAAAACTGTTTTTT. This translates into CSARVVAVHNEKLFF.

There are many counts of this clonotype. The chain recombines TRBV27 with TRBJ2-1; D is unclear. The germline V gene has CDR1 MNHEY and CDR2 SMNVEV (reference sequence). The CDR3 has 13 residues. The V gene lost 6 bases and the J gene lost 12 bases, with 18 bases spanning the gap. CDR3 DNA: TGTGCCAGCAGGCCAGGACGATTTGGCGGGCAGTTCTTC. Amino acid sequence: CASRPGRFGGQFF.

This clonotype was observed many times. The rearrangement joins TRBV3-1 to TRBJ2-7; D uncertain. Per the germline V gene, CDR1 is LGHDT and CDR2 is YNNKEL (reference sequence). Trimming cost V 1 base and J 0 bases, with 10 bases left between them. The CDR3 has 15 residues. CDR3 amino acids: CASSQAGSSSYEQYF. The CDR3 coding sequence is TGTGCCAGCAGCCAAGCCGGGTCGAGCTCCTACGAGCAGTACTTC.

This clonotype was detected many times. The chain couples TRBV7-2 to TRBJ2-1; D is tentatively TRBD1 or TRBD2 (5 bases each). Germline assignment: CDR1 SGHTA and CDR2 FQGNSA. This CDR3 contains 14 residues. V lost 5 bases to trimming and J lost 9 bases, with 17 bases between them. The CDR3 bases are TGTGCCAGCAGCCCTGGGGGTGGGCGGAGTGAGCAGTTCTTC. It codes for CASSPGGGRSEQFF.

This clonotype was seen at least ten times. The chain carries TRBV4-2 and TRBJ2-7; TRBD2 agrees at 11 bases. V lost 4 bases to trimming and J lost 2 bases; unmatched junction nucleotides: 1. Germline V CDR1 and CDR2: LGHNA, YNFKEQ. The CDR3 runs 14 residues. The CDR3, as DNA: TGTGCCAGCAGCCCGGGACTAGCGGCCTACGAGCAGTACTTC. It specifies CASSPGLAAYEQYF.

This clonotype showed up many times. This chain joins TRBV18 and TRBJ1-1, with TRBD1 as a possible D gene (5 bases). Deletions cut 5 bases from V and 4 bases from J, with 14 bases between. Germline values: CDR1 KGHSH, CDR2 LQKENI. The CDR3 contains 14 residues. The CDR3 DNA reads as TGTGCCAGCTCATTACAAGAGGGGAGCACTGAAGCTTTCTTT. Its protein product is CASSLQEGSTEAFF.

In this sample, this clonotype turned up a few times. CDR3 sequence reads: CASSKDRVDWHEQFF. CDR3 DNA: TGTGCCAGCAGCAAGGACAGGGTGGACTGGCATGAGCAGTTCTTC. The chain has TRBV7-7 and TRBJ2-1, with TRBD1 identical over 8 bases. After removal of 5 bases from V and 8 bases from J, the junction contained 11 bases not matched to a gene. This CDR3 spans 15 amino acids. Germline V CDR1 and CDR2: SSHAT, FNYEAQ (reference sequence).

This clonotype was observed many times. This chain links TRBV9 with TRBJ1-3, with unresolved D. This CDR3 comprises 16 residues. V was trimmed by 0 bases and J by 0 bases, leaving 10 bases between them. Germline V lookup: CDR1 SGDLS, CDR2 YYNGEE. The CDR3 region is CASSVGELSSGNTIYF. The CDR3, as DNA: TGTGCCAGCAGCGTAGGGGAGTTGAGCTCTGGAAACACCATATATTTT.

This clonotype appeared many times. J is TRBJ2-7 and V is TRBV15; D remains ambiguous. The CDR3 consists of 13 residues. V dropped 1 base and J dropped 5 bases, with 9 bases sitting between them. The V gene's germline CDR1 is LNHNV and CDR2 YYDKDF (reference sequence). In nucleotides, the CDR3 is TGTGCCACCAGCAGAGGGGCCCCGGACGAGCAGTACTTC. Protein product: CATSRGAPDEQYF.

This clonotype was observed at least ten times. This chain uses TRBV27 with TRBJ2-1; 12 positions agree with TRBD1. Trimming cost V 3 bases and J 7 bases; bases outside gene matches: 7. The CDR3 has 16 residues. Germline V gene sequence: CDR1 MNHEY, CDR2 SMNVEV (reference sequence). Here the CDR3 reads CASSFAGQGARNEQFF. Here the CDR3 DNA reads TGTGCCAGCAGTTTTGCGGGACAGGGGGCGCGGAATGAGCAGTTCTTC.

This clonotype was recorded many times. The rearrangement joins TRBV27 to TRBJ1-5, with TRBD1 matching 9 bases. The CDR3 covers 18 residues. V shed 3 bases and J 0 bases; nucleotides not matched to a gene: 9. CDR1 MNHEY and CDR2 SMNVEV come from the germline V gene (reference sequence). The CDR3 nucleotides read TGTGCCAGCAGTTTGAAGGGACAGGGACTGGTTAGCAATCAGCCCCAGCATTTT. Encoded protein: CASSLKGQGLVSNQPQHF.

There are a few counts of this clonotype. The chain is built from TRBV27 and TRBJ2-2; D possibly uses TRBD1 or TRBD2 (5 bases each). Between the trimmed V and J ends, which lost 5 bases and 0 bases, there was a span of 13 bases. The CDR3 is 16 amino acids. In germline, CDR1 is MNHEY, CDR2 SMNVEV (reference sequence). For the CDR3, the DNA is TGTGCCAGCAGTAGAAGAGGGGATTCGAACACCGGGGAGCTGTTTTTT. Protein sequence: CASSRRGDSNTGELFF.

The chain couples TRBV5-1 to TRBJ1-2, with a possible D match to TRBD1 (5 bases). The CDR3 totals 15 residues. With 4 bases removed from V and 10 bases from J, the gap between germline ends came to 23 bases. Germline loops: CDR1 SGHRS, CDR2 YFSETQ. CDR3 sequence: CASSPGARAVWDYTF. The DNA of the CDR3 is TGCGCCAGCAGCCCCGGGGCCAGGGCGGTCTGGGACTACACCTTC.

This clonotype was counted at least ten times. The rearrangement links TRBV6-1 to TRBJ1-1; D possibly corresponds to TRBD1 (6 bases). The length of the CDR3 is 14 residues. Germline V gives CDR1 MNHNS, CDR2 SASEGT. The V and J ends lost 6 bases and 6 bases respectively, with 17 bases between them. The CDR3 DNA is TGTGCCAGCAGCCGTAGTACAGGGCGGCCTGAAGCTTTCTTT. This codes for CASSRSTGRPEAFF.

This clonotype was counted ten times or more. The chain links TRBV4-3 to TRBJ2-7; no firm D call. Germline CDR1 reads LGHNA; CDR2 reads YSLEER. V was clipped by 1 base and J by 3 bases, with 7 bases between them. The CDR3 loop spans 13 amino acids. The CDR3 sequence: CASSQGSGYEQYF. The CDR3 DNA follows: TGCGCCAGCAGCCAAGGTTCCGGCTACGAGCAGTACTTC.

About this clonotype itself: A much larger clone differs by one base, so this may be a read error. The chain links TRBV7-9 to TRBJ1-3, with D uncertain. Germline CDR1 is SEHNR and CDR2 is FQNEAQ (reference sequence). The V gene lost 5 bases and the J gene lost 0 bases, with 8 bases spanning the gap. The CDR3 is 14 residues long. The chain's CDR3 is CASSPGISGNTIYF. Written as DNA, the CDR3 is TGTGCCAGCAGCCCCGGGATCTCTGGAAACACCATATATTTT.

This clonotype came up many times. This chain joins TRBV5-8 and TRBJ1-5; TRBD1 matches at 9 bases. Germline lookup yields CDR1 SGHTS and CDR2 YDEGEE. The ends lost 2 bases at V and 5 bases at J; junction bases unmatched: 2. The CDR3 runs 14 residues. The CDR3 is CASSFTGGYQPQHF. CDR3 DNA sequence: TGTGCCAGCAGCTTCACAGGGGGCTATCAGCCCCAGCATTTT. Looking up the rest from reference TRBV5-8 and TRBJ1-5 gives the full variable domain: EAGVTQSPTHLIKTRGQQATLRCSPISGHTSVYWYQQALGLGLQFLLWYDEGEERNRGNFPPRFSGRQFPNYSSELNVNALELEDSALYLCASSFTGGYQPQHFGDGTRLSIL.

This clonotype was found many times. V is TRBV5-5 and J is TRBJ2-1; a weak D match, TRBD2 (5 bases). This CDR3 region has 13 residues. Trimming pared 4 bases from V and 10 bases from J, leaving 15 bases between. In germline, CDR1 is SGHKS, CDR2 YYEKEE (reference sequence). The CDR3 is CASSDGVFGEQFF. The CDR3 DNA reads TGTGCCAGCAGCGACGGGGTATTCGGGGAGCAGTTCTTC.

This clonotype was seen ten or more times. V gene TRBV7-9 combines with J gene TRBJ2-5; D not resolved. The length of the CDR3 is 17 residues. Germline CDR1 and CDR2: SEHNR and FQNEAQ (reference sequence). Between the trimmed V and J ends, which lost 5 bases and 3 bases, there was a span of 22 bases. Written as DNA, the CDR3 is TGTGCCAGCAGCCCGCCATTTAGACACGATCTAGAAGAGACCCAGTACTTC. Protein product: CASSPPFRHDLEETQYF.

The chain's CDR3 is CASSQTGASLDTQYF. The CDR3 DNA is TGTGCCAGCAGCCAGACAGGGGCCAGTTTGGATACGCAGTATTTT. The V and J genes are TRBV11-3 and TRBJ2-3; 8 bases line up with TRBD1. Germline V lookup: CDR1 SGHNT, CDR2 YENEEA. This CDR3 has 15 amino acids. Losses at the gene ends were 5 bases for V and 6 bases for J; bases not matched to a gene: 10.

This clonotype was observed a handful of times. The chain uses TRBV5-1 and TRBJ2-3; D is possibly TRBD1 (5 bases). The germline V gene encodes CDR1 SGHRS and CDR2 YFSETQ. CDR3 length: 15 amino acids. V was trimmed by 0 bases and J by 4 bases, leaving 12 bases between them. The CDR3 coding sequence is TGCGCCAGCAGCTTGGGTGGCAGGGAAGCAGATACGCAGTATTTT. Its protein product is CASSLGGREADTQYF. Combining the CDR3 with reference TRBV5-1 and TRBJ2-3 gives the whole variable domain KAGVTQTPRYLIKTRGQQVTLSCSPISGHRSVSWYQQTPGQGLQFLFEYFSETQRNKGNFPGRFSGRQFSNSRSEMNVSTLELGDSALYLCASSLGGREADTQYFGPGTRLTVL.

This clonotype was counted ten times or more. The genes are TRBV5-1 and TRBJ2-1; tentative D call: TRBD1 (6 bases). The germline V gene encodes CDR1 SGHRS and CDR2 YFSETQ. The ends were cut back, 0 bases at V and 10 bases at J, with 11 bases in the middle. This CDR3 region has 13 residues. The CDR3 loop reads CASSLARGTEQFF. The DNA of the CDR3 is TGCGCCAGCAGCTTGGCTAGGGGGACAGAGCAGTTCTTC.

This clonotype was detected a few times. This sequence joins TRBV19 and TRBJ2-1; TRBD2 matches at 9 bases. CDR3 length equals 17 residues. Trimming took 4 bases from V and 0 from J; bases not matched to a gene: 7. Germline V lookup: CDR1 LNHDA, CDR2 SQIVND (reference sequence). CDR3 bases: TGTGCCAGTAGTAGCCTAGCGGGGAGAAACTCCTACAATGAGCAGTTCTTC. Protein product: CASSSLAGRNSYNEQFF. The full variable domain, with the rest looked up from reference TRBV19 and TRBJ2-1, is DGGITQSPKYLFRKEGQNVTLSCEQNLNHDAMYWYRQDPGQGLRLIYYSQIVNDFQKGDIAEGYSVSREKKESFPLTVTSAQKNPTAFYLCASSSLAGRNSYNEQFFGPGTRLTVL.

This clonotype was seen many times. This chain uses TRBV19 with TRBJ2-2; the match to TRBD2 covers 7 bases. The germline CDR1 and CDR2 sequences are LNHDA and SQIVND (reference sequence). CDR3 length equals 17 residues. The V segment lost 7 bases and the J segment 0 bases; nucleotides outside the gene matches: 11. The CDR3 spells CASTSPGTTTNTGELFF. CDR3 nucleotides: TGTGCCAGTACCTCCCCCGGGACTACAACGAACACCGGGGAGCTGTTTTTT.

In this sample, this clonotype turned up many times. The V gene is TRBV5-1, the J gene TRBJ2-7, with 11 bases matching TRBD2. The V gene's germline CDR1 is SGHRS and CDR2 YFSETQ. There are 14 residues in the CDR3. Trimming cost V 4 bases and J 3 bases; bases outside gene matches: 3. CDR3: CASSPSGRFYEQYV. CDR3 in DNA: TGCGCCAGCAGCCCTAGCGGGAGGTTCTACGAGCAGTACGTC.

This clonotype has at least ten counts. The chain carries TRBV12-3 or TRBV12-4 and TRBJ1-5; D is ambiguous. This CDR3 has 14 residues. Trimming cost V 3 bases and J 0 bases, with 6 bases left between them. In DNA form, the CDR3 reads TGTGCCAGCAGTTTCTGGAGTAGCAATCAGCCCCAGCATTTT. Protein product: CASSFWSSNQPQHF.

This clonotype was observed at least ten times. The chain recombines TRBV5-1 with TRBJ2-5; tentative D call: TRBD1 (5 bases). V lost 4 bases, J lost 5 bases, and 21 bases lay in between. In germline, CDR1 is SGHRS, CDR2 YFSETQ. The CDR3 spans 16 residues. CDR3 sequence: CASSPGHQTLRETQYF. The CDR3 DNA is TGCGCCAGCAGCCCAGGACACCAAACCCTCCGGGAGACCCAGTACTTC.